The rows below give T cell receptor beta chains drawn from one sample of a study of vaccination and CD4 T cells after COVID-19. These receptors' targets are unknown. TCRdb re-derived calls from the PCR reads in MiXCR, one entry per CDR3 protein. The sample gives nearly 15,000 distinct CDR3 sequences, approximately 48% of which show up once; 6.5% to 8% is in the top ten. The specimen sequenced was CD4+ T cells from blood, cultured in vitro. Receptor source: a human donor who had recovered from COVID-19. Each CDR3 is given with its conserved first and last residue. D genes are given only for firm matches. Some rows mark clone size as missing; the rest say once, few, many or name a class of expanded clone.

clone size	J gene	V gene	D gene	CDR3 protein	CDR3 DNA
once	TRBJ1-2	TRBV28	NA	CASSLGQVGYTF	TGTGCCAGCAGTTTGGGGCAGGTTGGCTACACCTTC
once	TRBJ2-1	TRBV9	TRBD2	CASSLRGSGQEKFF	TGTGCCAGCAGCTTACGGGGTAGCGGGCAAGAAAAGTTCTTC
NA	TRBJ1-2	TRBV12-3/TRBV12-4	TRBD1	CASSNPGQGTYGYTF	TGTGCCAGCAGCAATCCGGGACAGGGGACCTATGGCTACACCTTC
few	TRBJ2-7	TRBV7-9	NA	CASSLGTVGYEQYF	TGTGCCAGCAGCTTAGGGACAGTGGGATACGAGCAGTACTTC
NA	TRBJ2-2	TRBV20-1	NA	CSARRAYGGELFF	TGCAGTGCTAGACGGGCCTACGGCGGGGAGCTGTTTTTT
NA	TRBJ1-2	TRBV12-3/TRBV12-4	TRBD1	CASTRQGRHGYTF	TGTGCCAGCACCAGACAGGGTCGCCATGGCTACACCTTC
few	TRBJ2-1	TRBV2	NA	CASNLRGSYNEQFF	TGTGCCAGCAATCTCAGGGGCTCCTACAATGAGCAGTTCTTC
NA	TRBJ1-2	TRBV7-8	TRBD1	CASSLARSVGGRNYGYTF	TGTGCCAGCAGCTTAGCTCGATCGGTAGGGGGCCGGAACTATGGCTACACCTTC
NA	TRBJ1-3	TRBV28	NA	CASISPGGANGNTIYF	TGTGCCAGCATCTCACCCGGGGGGGCAAATGGAAACACCATATATTTT
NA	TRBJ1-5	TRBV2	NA	CASQGMSLRPQHF	TGTGCCAGCCAAGGGATGTCACTAAGGCCCCAGCATTTT
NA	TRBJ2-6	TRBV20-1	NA	CSATPTSGANVLTF	TGCAGTGCAACCCCCACCTCTGGGGCCAACGTCCTGACTTTC